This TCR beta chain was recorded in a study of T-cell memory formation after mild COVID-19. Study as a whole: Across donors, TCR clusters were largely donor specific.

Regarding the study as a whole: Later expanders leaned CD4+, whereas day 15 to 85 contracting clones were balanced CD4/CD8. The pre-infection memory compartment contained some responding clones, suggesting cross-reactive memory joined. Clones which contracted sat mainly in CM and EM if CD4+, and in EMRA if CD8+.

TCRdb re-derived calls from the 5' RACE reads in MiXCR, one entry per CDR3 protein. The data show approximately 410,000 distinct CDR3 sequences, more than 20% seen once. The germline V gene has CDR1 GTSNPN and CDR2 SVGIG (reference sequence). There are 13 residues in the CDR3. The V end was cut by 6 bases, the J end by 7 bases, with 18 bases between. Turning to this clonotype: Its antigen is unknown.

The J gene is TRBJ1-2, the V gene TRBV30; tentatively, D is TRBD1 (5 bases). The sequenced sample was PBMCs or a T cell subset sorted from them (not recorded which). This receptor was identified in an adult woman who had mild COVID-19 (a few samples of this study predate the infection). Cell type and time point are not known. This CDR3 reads CACERRDVGGYTF. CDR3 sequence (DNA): TGTGCCTGTGAACGGCGGGACGTAGGTGGCTACACCTTC. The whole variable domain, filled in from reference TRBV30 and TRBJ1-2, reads SQTIHQWPATLVQPVGSPLSLECTVEGTSNPNLYWYRQAAGRGLQLLFYSVGIGQISSEVPQNLSASRPQDRQFILSSKKLLLSDSGFYLCACERRDVGGYTFGSGTRLTVV.